This record covers a single T cell receptor (beta chain). Its antigen remains unknown. This record comes from a study of identifying expanded T cells in peripheral blood. General study points: Over approximately two and four weeks, about 17 and 20 clones changed, versus around 1.2 between replicates. Clone count variance between approximately two-week samples rose with total template count.

J lost 8 bases, V lost 6 bases, and 10 bases had no gene match. Germline CDR1 MNHNY, CDR2 SVGAGI (reference sequence). The CDR3 length is 14 residues. No infections or other immune events were documented during collection. Produced via immunoSEQ multiplex PCR; TCRdb's table is partial and in-frame only. The sample carries under 95,000 clones, approximately 91% recorded once. Sample: blood. The chain recombines TRBV6-6 with TRBJ2-4, with TRBD2 identical over 7 bases. This TCR was sampled from a person aged 18 to 70 in good health. The CDR3, as DNA: TGTGCCAGCAGCGCCGGGGGAGGGTGGGACATTCAGTACTTC. Translating it yields CASSAGGGWDIQYF.